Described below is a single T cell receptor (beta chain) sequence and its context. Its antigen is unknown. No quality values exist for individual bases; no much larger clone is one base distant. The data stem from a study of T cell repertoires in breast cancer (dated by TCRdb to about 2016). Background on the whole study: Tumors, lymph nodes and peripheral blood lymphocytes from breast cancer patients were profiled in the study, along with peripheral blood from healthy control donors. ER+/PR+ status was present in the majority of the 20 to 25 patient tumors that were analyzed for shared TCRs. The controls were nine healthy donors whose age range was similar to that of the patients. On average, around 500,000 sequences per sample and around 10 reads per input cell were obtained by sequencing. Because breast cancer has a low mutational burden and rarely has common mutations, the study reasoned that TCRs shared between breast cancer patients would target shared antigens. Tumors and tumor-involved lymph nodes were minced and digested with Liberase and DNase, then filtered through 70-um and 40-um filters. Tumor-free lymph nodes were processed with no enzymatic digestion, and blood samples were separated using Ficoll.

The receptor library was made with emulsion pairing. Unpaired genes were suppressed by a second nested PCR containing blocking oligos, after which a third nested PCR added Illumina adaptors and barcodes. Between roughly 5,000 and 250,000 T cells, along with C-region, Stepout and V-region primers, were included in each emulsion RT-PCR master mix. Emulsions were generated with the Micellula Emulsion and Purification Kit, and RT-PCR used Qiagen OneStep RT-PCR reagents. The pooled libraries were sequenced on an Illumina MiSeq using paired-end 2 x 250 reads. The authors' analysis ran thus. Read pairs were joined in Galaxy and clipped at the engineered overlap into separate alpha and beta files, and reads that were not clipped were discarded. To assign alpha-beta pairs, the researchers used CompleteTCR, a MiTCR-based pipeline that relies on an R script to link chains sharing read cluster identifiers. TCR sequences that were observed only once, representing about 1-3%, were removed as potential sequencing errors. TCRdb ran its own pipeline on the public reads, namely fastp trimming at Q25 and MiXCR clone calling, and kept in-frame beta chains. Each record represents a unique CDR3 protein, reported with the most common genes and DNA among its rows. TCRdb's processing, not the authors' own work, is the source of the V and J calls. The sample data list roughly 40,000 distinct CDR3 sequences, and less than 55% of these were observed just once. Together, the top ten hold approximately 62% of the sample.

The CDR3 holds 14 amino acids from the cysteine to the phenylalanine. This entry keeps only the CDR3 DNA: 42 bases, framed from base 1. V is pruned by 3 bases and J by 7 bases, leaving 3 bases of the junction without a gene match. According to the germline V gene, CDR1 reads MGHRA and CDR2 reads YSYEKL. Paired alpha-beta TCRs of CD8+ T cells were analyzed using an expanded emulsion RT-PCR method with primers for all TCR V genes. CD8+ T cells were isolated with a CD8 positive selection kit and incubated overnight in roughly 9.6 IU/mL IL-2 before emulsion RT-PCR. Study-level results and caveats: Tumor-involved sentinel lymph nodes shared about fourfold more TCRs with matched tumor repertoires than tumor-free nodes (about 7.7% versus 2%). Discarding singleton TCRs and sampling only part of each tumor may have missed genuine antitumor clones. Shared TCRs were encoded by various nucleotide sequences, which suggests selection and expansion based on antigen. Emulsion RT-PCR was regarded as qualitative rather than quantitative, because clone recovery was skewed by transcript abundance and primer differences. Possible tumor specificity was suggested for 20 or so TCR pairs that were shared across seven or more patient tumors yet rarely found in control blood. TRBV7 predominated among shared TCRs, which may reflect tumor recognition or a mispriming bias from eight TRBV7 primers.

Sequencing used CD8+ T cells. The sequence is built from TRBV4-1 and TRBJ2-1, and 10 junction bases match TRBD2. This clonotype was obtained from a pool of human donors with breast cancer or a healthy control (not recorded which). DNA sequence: TGCGCCAGCAGCCAGGCTAGCGGGAGAAATGAGCAGTTCTTC. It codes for CASSQASGRNEQFF.